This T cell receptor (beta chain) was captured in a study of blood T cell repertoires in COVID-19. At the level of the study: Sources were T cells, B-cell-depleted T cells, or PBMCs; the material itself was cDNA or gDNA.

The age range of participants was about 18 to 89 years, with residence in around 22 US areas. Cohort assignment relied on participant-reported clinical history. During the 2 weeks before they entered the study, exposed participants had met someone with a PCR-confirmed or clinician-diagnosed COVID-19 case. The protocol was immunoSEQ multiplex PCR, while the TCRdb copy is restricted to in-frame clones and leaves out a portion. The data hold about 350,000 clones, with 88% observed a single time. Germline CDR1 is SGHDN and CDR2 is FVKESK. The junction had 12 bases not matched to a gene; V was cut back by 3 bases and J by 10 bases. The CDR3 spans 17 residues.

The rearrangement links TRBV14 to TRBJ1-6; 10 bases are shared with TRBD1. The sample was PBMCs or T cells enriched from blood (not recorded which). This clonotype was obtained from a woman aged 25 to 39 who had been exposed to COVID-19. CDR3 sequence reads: CASSQELPGTGASPLHF. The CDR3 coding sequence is TGTGCCAGCAGCCAGGAGCTTCCCGGGACAGGGGCCTCACCCCTCCACTTT.